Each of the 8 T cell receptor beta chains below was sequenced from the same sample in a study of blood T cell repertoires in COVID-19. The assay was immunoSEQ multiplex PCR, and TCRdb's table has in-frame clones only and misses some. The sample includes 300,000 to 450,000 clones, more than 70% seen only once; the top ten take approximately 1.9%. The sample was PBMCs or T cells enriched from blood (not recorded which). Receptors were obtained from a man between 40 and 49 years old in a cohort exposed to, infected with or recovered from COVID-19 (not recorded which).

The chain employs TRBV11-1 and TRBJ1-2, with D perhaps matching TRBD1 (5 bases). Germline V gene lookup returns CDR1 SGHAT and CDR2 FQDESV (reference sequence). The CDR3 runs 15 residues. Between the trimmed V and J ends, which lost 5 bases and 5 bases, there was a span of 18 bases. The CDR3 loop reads CASSPPSRTPYGYTF. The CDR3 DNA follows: TGTGCCAGCAGCCCCCCCTCTCGGACACCGTATGGCTACACCTTC.

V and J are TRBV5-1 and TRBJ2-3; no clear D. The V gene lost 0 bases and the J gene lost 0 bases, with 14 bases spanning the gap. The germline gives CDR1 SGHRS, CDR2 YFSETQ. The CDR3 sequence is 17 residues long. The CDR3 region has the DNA TGCGCCAGCAGCTTGGCCCACAGCACCTTTAGCACAGATACGCAGTATTTT. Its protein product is CASSLAHSTFSTDTQYF.

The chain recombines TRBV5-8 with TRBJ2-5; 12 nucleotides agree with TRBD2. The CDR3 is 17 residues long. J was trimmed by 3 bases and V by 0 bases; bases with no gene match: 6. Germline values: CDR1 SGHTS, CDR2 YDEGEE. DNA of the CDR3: TGTGCCAGCAGCTTGGCAATGTGGACTAGCGGGGAAGAGACCCAGTACTTC. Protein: CASSLAMWTSGEETQYF.

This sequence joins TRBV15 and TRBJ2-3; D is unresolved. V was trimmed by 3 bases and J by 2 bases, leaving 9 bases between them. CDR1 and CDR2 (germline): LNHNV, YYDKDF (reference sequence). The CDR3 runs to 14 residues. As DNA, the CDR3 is TGTGCCACCAGCAGCCAGACATTCACAGATACGCAGTATTTT. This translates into CATSSQTFTDTQYF.

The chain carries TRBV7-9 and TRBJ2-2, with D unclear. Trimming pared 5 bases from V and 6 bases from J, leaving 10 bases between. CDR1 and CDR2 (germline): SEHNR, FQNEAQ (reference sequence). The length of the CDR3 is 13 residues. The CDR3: CASSPTRPGELFF. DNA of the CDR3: TGTGCCAGCAGCCCAACGAGGCCCGGGGAGCTGTTTTTT.

CDR3 coding DNA: TGTGCCAGCCGGTTGATCTCCTACGAGCAGTACTTC. This gives the protein CASRLISYEQYF. This chain links TRBV2 with TRBJ2-7; no firm D call. Germline assignment: CDR1 SNHLY and CDR2 FYNNEI. This CDR3 has 12 amino acids. Trimming took 8 bases from V and 0 from J, leaving 8 bases between them.

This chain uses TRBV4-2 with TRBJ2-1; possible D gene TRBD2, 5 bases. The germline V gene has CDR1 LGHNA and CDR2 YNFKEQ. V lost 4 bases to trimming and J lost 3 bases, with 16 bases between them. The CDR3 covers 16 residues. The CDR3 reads CASSLGRADFYNEQFF. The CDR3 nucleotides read TGTGCCAGCAGCCTAGGTAGAGCGGACTTCTACAATGAGCAGTTCTTC.

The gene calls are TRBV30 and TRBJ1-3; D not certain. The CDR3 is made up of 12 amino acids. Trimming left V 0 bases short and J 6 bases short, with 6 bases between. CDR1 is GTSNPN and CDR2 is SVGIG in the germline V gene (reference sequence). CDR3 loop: CAWSVLKNTIYF. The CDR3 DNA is TGTGCCTGGAGTGTACTGAAAAACACCATATATTTT.